Each of the 8 T cell receptor beta chains below was sequenced from the same sample in a study of blood T cell repertoires in COVID-19. Produced via immunoSEQ multiplex PCR; TCRdb's table is partial and in-frame only. The sample shows roughly 110,000 clones, approximately 80% of them seen only once. The sequencing input was peripheral blood. All receptors come from a woman aged 40 to 49 with acute or convalescent COVID-19.

The V gene is TRBV18, the J gene TRBJ1-2, with 9 nucleotides matching TRBD1. Unmatched junction bases numbered 16, after V lost 3 bases and J lost 8 bases. This CDR3 has 17 amino acids. The germline gives CDR1 KGHSH, CDR2 LQKENI. This CDR3 reads CASSPQLGGTGWFGYTF. The CDR3, as DNA: TGTGCCAGCTCACCTCAGCTCGGTGGGACAGGGTGGTTCGGCTACACCTTC.

The chain combines TRBV12-5 with TRBJ1-1; D uncertain. V gave up 1 base and J gave up 6 bases, with 6 bases separating them. Germline CDR1 LGHNT, CDR2 FRNRAP. This CDR3 spans 12 amino acids. The CDR3 loop is CASGLALSEAFF. For the CDR3, the DNA is TGTGCTAGTGGTTTGGCTTTATCTGAAGCTTTCTTT. The whole variable domain, filled in from reference TRBV12-5 and TRBJ1-1, reads DARVTQTPRHKVTEMGQEVTMRCQPILGHNTVFWYRQTMMQGLELLAYFRNRAPLDDSGMPKDRFSAEMPDATLATLKIQPSEPRDSAVYFCASGLALSEAFFGQGTRLTVV.

This chain connects TRBV30 to TRBJ2-1, with 14 bases that match TRBD2. Germline CDR1 GTSNPN, CDR2 SVGIG (reference sequence). The CDR3 spans 18 residues. Trimming cost V 0 bases and J 8 bases; bases outside gene matches: 12. CDR3 nucleotides: TGTGCCTGGAGTGTACGACTAGCGGGGGGGCCTTCCGTCGATGAGCAGTTCTTC. Translating it yields CAWSVRLAGGPSVDEQFF.

The chain recombines TRBV10-2 with TRBJ1-1; D perhaps matches TRBD1 (5 bases). From germline, CDR1 is WSHSY and CDR2 SAAADI. Trimming removed 3 bases at V and 2 bases at J, with 10 bases between. The CDR3 is 14 residues long. This chain's CDR3 is CASSDNRRNTEAFF. DNA of the CDR3: TGCGCCAGCAGTGATAACAGGAGAAACACTGAAGCTTTCTTT.

V is TRBV7-2 and J is TRBJ1-3; D ambiguous. Germline CDR1 is SGHTA and CDR2 is FQGNSA. The ends were cut back, 11 bases at V and 0 bases at J, with 14 bases in the middle. This CDR3 is 14 amino acids long. The CDR3 loop is CASRERGSGNTIYF. The CDR3 nucleotides read TGTGCCTCACGGGAGCGGGGCTCTGGAAACACCATATATTTT.

The J gene is TRBJ2-2, the V gene TRBV5-8, with D perhaps matching TRBD1 (5 bases). The germline V gene encodes CDR1 SGHTS and CDR2 YDEGEE. V was shortened by 3 bases and J by 5 bases, with 8 bases between the two germline ends. CDR3 size: 13 residues. The chain's CDR3 is CASSSQGTGELFF. CDR3 sequence (DNA): TGTGCCAGCAGCTCCCAGGGTACCGGGGAGCTGTTTTTT.

The chain uses TRBV3-1 (or the pseudogene TRBV3-2) and TRBJ1-3; D is uncertain. The germline V gene has CDR1 LGHDT and CDR2 YNNKEL (reference sequence). V lost 4 bases, J lost 0 bases, and 10 bases lay in between. The CDR3 sequence is 15 residues long. Here the CDR3 reads CASSPAAYSGNTIYF. The CDR3 nucleotides are TGTGCCAGCAGCCCAGCGGCATACTCTGGAAACACCATATATTTT.

This clone has a single count. The genes are TRBV5-1 and TRBJ2-1; possibly TRBD2 for D (6 bases). The CDR3 spans 14 residues. The germline V gene has CDR1 SGHRS and CDR2 YFSETQ. V lost 4 bases and J 3 bases, leaving 11 bases between the germline ends. Written as DNA, the CDR3 is TGCGCCAGCAGCCCCGGGGACTTCTACAATGAGCAGTTCTTC. As protein: CASSPGDFYNEQFF.